The 19 T cell receptor beta chains below come from one sample, sequenced in a study of cytomegalovirus exposure and HLA in healthy donors. Vbeta (60) and Jbeta (13) primers were used in the PCR. TCRdb's copy holds only in-frame clones and misses some; the assay was immunoSEQ multiplex PCR. Here the sample spans almost 95,000 clones, roughly three fifths being singletons. Sequenced sample: PBMCs. These receptors all come from a man younger than 45 in good health and CMV-seronegative.

The rearrangement uses TRBV15 and TRBJ1-2; D is unresolved. With 5 bases removed from V and 2 bases from J, the gap between germline ends came to 9 bases. Germline values: CDR1 LNHNV, CDR2 YYDKDF (reference sequence). The CDR3 spans 13 residues. The DNA for the CDR3 is TGTGCCACCAGCTCTGCAGAAAACTATGGCTACACCTTC. Amino acids: CATSSAENYGYTF.

The chain has TRBV27 and TRBJ1-6; maybe TRBD1 (5 bases). V was shortened by 6 bases and J by 9 bases, with 15 bases between the two germline ends. In germline, CDR1 is MNHEY, CDR2 SMNVEV (reference sequence). CDR3 size: 14 residues. The CDR3 nucleotides are TGTGCCAGCAGCGAACCCACTGACAGTTCACCCCTCCACTTT. This sequence encodes CASSEPTDSSPLHF.

The chain couples TRBV11-1 to TRBJ2-5; D perhaps matches TRBD2 (6 bases). The CDR3 length is 14 residues. Germline CDR1 reads SGHAT; CDR2 reads FQDESV (reference sequence). Trimming left V 3 bases short and J 5 bases short, with 13 bases between. The CDR3 protein is CASSFGDSRETQYF. The CDR3 bases are TGTGCCAGCAGCTTCGGGGACTCAAGGGAGACCCAGTACTTC. The full variable domain, in which reference TRBV11-1 and TRBJ2-5 provide the parts outside the CDR3, is EAEVAQSPRYKITEKSQAVAFWCDPISGHATLYWYRQILGQGPELLVQFQDESVVDDSQLPKDRFSAERLKGVDSTLKIQPAELGDSAMYLCASSFGDSRETQYFGPGTRLLVL.

This clone was counted only a few times. The V call is TRBV19, the J call TRBJ1-1; 7 positions match TRBD1. With V trimmed by 9 bases and J by 7 bases, 11 bases remained unmatched. Germline V gene lookup returns CDR1 LNHDA and CDR2 SQIVND (reference sequence). The CDR3 is made up of 13 amino acids. The CDR3 bases are TGTGCCAGCTCGGGACAGTACATCGGTGAAGCTTTCTTT. It codes for CASSGQYIGEAFF.

The table lists this clone with a few counts. The genes are TRBV7-3 and TRBJ1-2; D unresolved. CDR3 size: 13 residues. The ends were cut back, 5 bases at V and 5 bases at J, with 12 bases in the middle. CDR1 and CDR2 (germline): SGHTA, FQGTGA. The CDR3: CASSPRGRYGYTF. The CDR3 DNA reads as TGTGCCAGCAGCCCCCGGGGAAGGTATGGCTACACCTTC.

V gene TRBV4-1 combines with J gene TRBJ2-6, with D possibly being TRBD2 (6 bases). The CDR3 loop spans 16 amino acids. With 3 bases removed from V and 2 bases from J, the gap between germline ends came to 11 bases. CDR1 and CDR2 from the germline V gene are MGHRA and YSYEKL. CDR3 in amino acids: CASSQWSGAGANVLTF. CDR3 coding DNA: TGCGCCAGCAGCCAGTGGTCGGGGGCTGGGGCCAACGTCCTGACTTTC.

The chain links TRBV10-2 to TRBJ2-2, with 10 bases matching TRBD2. Germline V lookup: CDR1 WSHSY, CDR2 SAAADI. The trim removed 1 base at V and 7 bases at J, leaving 12 bases unmatched. CDR3 length: 18 residues. CDR3 region: CASSEWGSSGRIIGELFF. In nucleotides, the CDR3 is TGCGCCAGCAGTGAGTGGGGGTCTAGCGGGAGAATAATCGGGGAGCTGTTTTTT.

For the CDR3, the DNA is TGTGCCAGCAGGGCCGGGTGGGTTCGGAGCGAGCAGTACTTC. Translated, it gives CASRAGWVRSEQYF. The chain recombines TRBV6-1 with TRBJ2-7; D gene unclear. The CDR3 has 14 residues. Germline CDR1 and CDR2: MNHNS and SASEGT. Deletions cut 6 bases from V and 6 bases from J, with 18 bases between.

This chain uses TRBV19 with TRBJ1-4; D not certain. Looked up from germline, CDR1 is LNHDA and CDR2 is SQIVND (reference sequence). Between the trimmed V and J ends, which lost 6 bases and 5 bases, there was a span of 16 bases. This CDR3 is built from 15 residues. The CDR3: CASSQTFNSNEKLFF. CDR3 nucleotides: TGTGCCAGTAGCCAGACATTCAACTCGAATGAAAAACTGTTTTTT. Based on the CDR3 plus reference TRBV19 and TRBJ1-4, the full variable domain is DGGITQSPKYLFRKEGQNVTLSCEQNLNHDAMYWYRQDPGQGLRLIYYSQIVNDFQKGDIAEGYSVSREKKESFPLTVTSAQKNPTAFYLCASSQTFNSNEKLFFGSGTQLSVL.

The chain combines TRBV19 with TRBJ1-2; D unresolved. CDR1 is LNHDA, CDR2 SQIVND, per germline (reference sequence). This CDR3 is built from 13 residues. Trimming took 7 bases from V and 4 from J, leaving 13 bases between them. The CDR3 nucleotides are TGTGCCAGTAACTTGATTGCGGGCTATGGCTACACCTTC. It codes for CASNLIAGYGYTF.

J is TRBJ2-5 and V is TRBV2; TRBD2 agrees at 11 bases. With V trimmed by 6 bases and J by 11 bases, 14 bases remained unmatched. In germline, CDR1 is SNHLY, CDR2 FYNNEI. This CDR3 is 15 amino acids long. The CDR3 nucleotides are TGTGCCAGCAGCTTACTAGCGGGAGACCTAGAGGAGCAGTACTTC. It codes for CASSLLAGDLEEQYF.

The J gene is TRBJ2-3, the V gene TRBV12-5; TRBD1 matches at 9 bases. This CDR3 spans 15 amino acids. The ends lost 6 bases at V and 3 bases at J; junction bases unmatched: 7. Germline loops: CDR1 LGHNT, CDR2 FRNRAP. The CDR3 loop reads CASGPGTGQTDTQYF. The DNA for the CDR3 is TGTGCTAGTGGGCCCGGGACAGGGCAAACAGATACGCAGTATTTT.

The V gene is TRBV5-1, the J gene TRBJ2-7, with TRBD1 matching over 7 bases. CDR1 and CDR2 (germline): SGHRS, YFSETQ. CDR3 length: 16 amino acids. V was clipped by 1 base and J by 0 bases; unmatched bases: 7. This CDR3 reads CASSLLGQRSSYEQYF. CDR3 in DNA: TGCGCCAGCAGCTTGCTGGGACAGAGGAGCTCCTACGAGCAGTACTTC.

CDR3 DNA: TGTGCCGGCTACCGCCGGACAGGGGATGAAAAACTGTTTTTT. It is translated as CAGYRRTGDEKLFF. The V and J genes are TRBV30 and TRBJ1-4, with 9 bases matching TRBD1. CDR3 length: 14 residues. V dropped 8 bases and J dropped 6; count of bases not matched to a gene: 10. Germline lookup yields CDR1 GTSNPN and CDR2 SVGIG (reference sequence). Full variable domain (outside the CDR3, taken from reference TRBV30 and TRBJ1-4): SQTIHQWPATLVQPVGSPLSLECTVEGTSNPNLYWYRQAAGRGLQLLFYSVGIGQISSEVPQNLSASRPQDRQFILSSKKLLLSDSGFYLCAGYRRTGDEKLFFGSGTQLSVL.

In this sample, this clone turned up a few times. The rearrangement uses TRBV5-1 and TRBJ2-7; perhaps TRBD2 as D (6 bases). V was shortened by 4 bases and J by 2 bases, with 16 bases between the two germline ends. The CDR3 loop spans 15 amino acids. In germline, CDR1 is SGHRS, CDR2 YFSETQ. The CDR3 DNA follows: TGCGCCAGCAGCAACCCCAGCGGGCGAACCTACGAGCAGTACTTC. Translation gives CASSNPSGRTYEQYF.

The chain combines TRBV6-1 with TRBJ2-3, with 11 nucleotides matching TRBD2. V lost 3 bases and J lost 5; bases outside the gene matches: 7. The CDR3 has 16 amino acids. Looked up from germline, CDR1 is MNHNS and CDR2 is SASEGT. The CDR3 protein is CASSDPRLAGLDTQYF. In nucleotides, the CDR3 is TGTGCCAGCAGTGATCCTAGACTAGCGGGACTAGATACGCAGTATTTT.

The CDR3 DNA reads TGTGCCAGCAGTGGGACAGTAGGGGCCCCCTACGAGCAGTACTTC. Amino acids: CASSGTVGAPYEQYF. The chain carries TRBV25-1 and TRBJ2-7; possibly TRBD1 for D (6 bases). The CDR3 has 15 residues. Germline CDR1 MGHDK, CDR2 SYGVNS. V lost 4 bases and J 2 bases, leaving 15 bases between the germline ends.

The V call is TRBV11-2, the J call TRBJ2-2; D is perhaps TRBD1 (5 bases). This CDR3 has 15 residues. CDR1 is SGHAT and CDR2 is FQNNGV in the germline V gene. The V gene lost 4 bases and the J gene lost 7 bases, with 16 bases spanning the gap. CDR3 DNA sequence: TGTGCCAGCAGCTCGATCAGGGTGGGCGTCGGGGAGCTGTTTTTT. Translating it yields CASSSIRVGVGELFF.

The gene calls are TRBV7-9 and TRBJ1-5, with a tentative D call TRBD1 (5 bases). Deletions cut 5 bases from V and 4 bases from J, with 15 bases between. The CDR3 has 15 amino acids. Germline CDR1 reads SEHNR; CDR2 reads FQNEAQ (reference sequence). CDR3 sequence: CASSPALGGNQPQHF. CDR3 DNA sequence: TGTGCCAGCAGCCCCGCTTTGGGGGGAAATCAGCCCCAGCATTTT.